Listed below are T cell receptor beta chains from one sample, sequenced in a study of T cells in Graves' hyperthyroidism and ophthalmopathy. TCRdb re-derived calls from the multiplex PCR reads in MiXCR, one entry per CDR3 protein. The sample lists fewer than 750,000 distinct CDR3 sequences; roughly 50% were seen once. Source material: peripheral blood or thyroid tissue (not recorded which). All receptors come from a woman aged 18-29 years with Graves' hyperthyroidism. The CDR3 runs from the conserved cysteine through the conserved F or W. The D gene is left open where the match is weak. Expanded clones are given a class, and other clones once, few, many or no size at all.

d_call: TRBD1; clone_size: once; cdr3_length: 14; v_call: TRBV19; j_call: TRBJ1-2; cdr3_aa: CASSITGTVDGYTF; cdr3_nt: TGTGCCAGTAGTATTACCGGGACAGTGGATGGCTACACCTTC
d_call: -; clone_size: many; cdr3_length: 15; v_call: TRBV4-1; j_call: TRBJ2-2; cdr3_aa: CASSHQRRGTGELFF; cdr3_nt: TGCGCCAGCAGCCACCAGCGGAGAGGCACCGGGGAGCTGTTTTTT
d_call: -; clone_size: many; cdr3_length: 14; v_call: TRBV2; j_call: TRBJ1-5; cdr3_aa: CASSEAPLDQPQHF; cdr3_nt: TGTGCCAGCAGTGAAGCGCCTCTTGACCAGCCCCAGCATTTT
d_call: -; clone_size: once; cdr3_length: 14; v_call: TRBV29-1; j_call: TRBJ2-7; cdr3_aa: CSSYSLGEGDEQYF; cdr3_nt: TGCAGCAGTTACTCGTTGGGGGAGGGGGACGAGCAGTACTTC
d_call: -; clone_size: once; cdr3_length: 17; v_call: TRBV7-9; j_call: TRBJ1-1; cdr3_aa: CASSRPGGSQGSTEAFF; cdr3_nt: TGTGCCAGCAGCCGCCCCGGGGGTTCGCAAGGGAGCACTGAAGCTTTCTTT
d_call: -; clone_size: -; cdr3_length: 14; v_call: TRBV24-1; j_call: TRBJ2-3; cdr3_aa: CATSAVAGTDTQYF; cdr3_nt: TGTGCCACCAGTGCCGTCGCCGGGACAGATACGCAGTATTTT
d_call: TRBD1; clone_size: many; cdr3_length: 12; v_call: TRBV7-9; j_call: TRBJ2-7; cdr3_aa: CASSNLQTGPDF; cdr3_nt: TGTGCCAGCAGCAACCTACAGACAGGGCCCGACTTC
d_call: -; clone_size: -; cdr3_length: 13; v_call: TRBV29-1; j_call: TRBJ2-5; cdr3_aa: CSVELSRGETQYF; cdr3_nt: TGCAGCGTTGAGTTGAGTCGGGGAGAGACCCAGTACTTC
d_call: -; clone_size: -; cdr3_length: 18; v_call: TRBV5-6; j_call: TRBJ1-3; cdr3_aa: CASSPSGRQLSSGNTIYF; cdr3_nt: TGTGCCAGCAGCCCGTCCGGCCGACAGTTAAGCTCTGGAAACACCATATATTTT
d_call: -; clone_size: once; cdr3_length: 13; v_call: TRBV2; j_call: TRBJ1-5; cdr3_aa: CASRDRSHMPQHF; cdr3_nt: TGTGCCAGCAGAGATCGGAGTCACATGCCCCAGCATTTT
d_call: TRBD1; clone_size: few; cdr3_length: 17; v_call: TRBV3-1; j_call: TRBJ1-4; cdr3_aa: CASSLPGTGGGNEKLFF; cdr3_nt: TGTGCCAGCAGCCTTCCCGGGACAGGGGGCGGTAATGAAAAACTGTTTTTT
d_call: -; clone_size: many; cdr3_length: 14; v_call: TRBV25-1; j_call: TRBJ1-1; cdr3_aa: CASSEQELFTEAFF; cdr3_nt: TGTGCCAGCAGTGAGCAGGAACTGTTCACTGAAGCTTTCTTT
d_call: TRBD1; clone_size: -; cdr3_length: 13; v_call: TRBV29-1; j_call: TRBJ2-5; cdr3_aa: CSVVLQGKETQYF; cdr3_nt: TGCAGCGTTGTTCTACAGGGGAAAGAGACCCAGTACTTC
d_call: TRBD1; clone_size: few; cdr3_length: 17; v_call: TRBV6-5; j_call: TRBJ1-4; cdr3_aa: CASSTRTGGMANEKLFF; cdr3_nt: TGTGCCAGCAGTACAAGGACAGGGGGCATGGCTAATGAAAAACTGTTTTTT
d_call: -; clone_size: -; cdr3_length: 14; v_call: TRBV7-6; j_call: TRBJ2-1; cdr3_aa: CASSLESRDNEQFF; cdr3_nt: TGTGCCAGCAGCTTAGAGTCCCGAGACAATGAGCAGTTCTTC
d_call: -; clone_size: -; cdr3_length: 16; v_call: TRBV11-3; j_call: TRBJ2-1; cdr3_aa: CASSQDGDGQVNEQFF; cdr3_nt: TGTGCCAGCAGCCAAGACGGGGACGGGCAGGTCAATGAGCAGTTCTTC
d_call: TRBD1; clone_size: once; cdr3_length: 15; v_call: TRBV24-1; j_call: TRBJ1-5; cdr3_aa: CATSDLDRGNEPQHF; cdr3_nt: TGTGCCACCAGTGACTTGGACAGGGGGAATGAGCCCCAGCATTTT
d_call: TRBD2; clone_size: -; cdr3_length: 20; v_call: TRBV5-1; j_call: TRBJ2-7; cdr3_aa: CASSFPGTSGRVESYNEQYF; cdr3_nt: TGCGCCAGCAGCTTTCCCGGGACTAGCGGGAGGGTAGAGTCCTACAATGAGCAGTACTTC
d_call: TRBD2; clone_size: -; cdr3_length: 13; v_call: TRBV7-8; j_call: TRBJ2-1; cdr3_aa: CASSFPGGYEQFF; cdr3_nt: TGTGCCAGCAGCTTCCCGGGAGGATATGAGCAGTTCTTC
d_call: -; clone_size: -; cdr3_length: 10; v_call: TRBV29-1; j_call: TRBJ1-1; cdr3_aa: CSDGATEAFF; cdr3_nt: TGCAGCGACGGGGCCACTGAAGCTTTCTTT
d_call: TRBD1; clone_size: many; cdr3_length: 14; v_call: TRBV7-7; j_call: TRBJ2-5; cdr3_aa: CASSSKGGVETQYF; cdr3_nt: TGTGCTAGCAGCTCGAAAGGGGGCGTGGAGACCCAGTACTTC
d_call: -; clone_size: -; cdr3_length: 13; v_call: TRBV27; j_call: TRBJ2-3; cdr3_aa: CASSHGSPDTQYF; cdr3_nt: TGTGCCAGCAGTCACGGGAGCCCAGATACGCAGTATTTT
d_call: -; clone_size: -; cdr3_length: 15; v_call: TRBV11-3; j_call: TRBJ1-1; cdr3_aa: CASRVEGGESTEAFF; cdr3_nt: TGTGCCAGCAGGGTTGAGGGAGGAGAGAGTACTGAAGCTTTCTTT
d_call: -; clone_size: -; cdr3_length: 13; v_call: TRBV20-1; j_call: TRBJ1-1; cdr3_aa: CGASWGPDTEAFF; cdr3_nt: TGCGGTGCGTCGTGGGGGCCGGACACTGAAGCTTTCTTT
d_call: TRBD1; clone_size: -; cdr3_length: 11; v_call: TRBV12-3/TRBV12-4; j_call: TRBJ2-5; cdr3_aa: CASTGQGTQYF; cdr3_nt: TGTGCCAGCACCGGACAGGGGACCCAGTACTTC
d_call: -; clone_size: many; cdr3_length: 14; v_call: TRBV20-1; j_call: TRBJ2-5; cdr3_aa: CSATRVPPRETQYF; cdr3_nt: TGCAGTGCTACCCGGGTCCCGCCAAGGGAGACCCAGTACTTC
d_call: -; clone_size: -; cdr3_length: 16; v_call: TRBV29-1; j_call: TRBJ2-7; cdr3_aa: CSAAGKVLRAVDEQYF; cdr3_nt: TGCAGCGCGGCCGGGAAGGTGCTACGGGCGGTTGATGAGCAGTACTTC